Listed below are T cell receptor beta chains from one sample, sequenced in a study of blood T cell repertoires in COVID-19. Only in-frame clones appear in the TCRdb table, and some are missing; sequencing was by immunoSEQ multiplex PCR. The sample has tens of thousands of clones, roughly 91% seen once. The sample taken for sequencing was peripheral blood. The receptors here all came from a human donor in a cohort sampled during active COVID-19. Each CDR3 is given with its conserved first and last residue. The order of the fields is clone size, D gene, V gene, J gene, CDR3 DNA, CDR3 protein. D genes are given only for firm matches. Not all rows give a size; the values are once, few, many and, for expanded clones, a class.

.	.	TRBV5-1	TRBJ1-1	TGCGCCAGCAGTTCGGGGGGGAGAGGAGCTTTCTTT	CASSSGGRGAFF
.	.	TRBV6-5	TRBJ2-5	TGTGCCAGCAGTCCCGGAGGGACCCAGTACTTC	CASSPGGTQYF
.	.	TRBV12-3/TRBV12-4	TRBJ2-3	TGTGCCAGCAGTTTCCAGGGCTCAGATACGCAGTATTTT	CASSFQGSDTQYF
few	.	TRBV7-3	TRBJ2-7	TGTGCCAGCAGTTCCCTTTCGCGGGAGCAGTACTTC	CASSSLSREQYF
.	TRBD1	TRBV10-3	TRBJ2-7	TGTGCCATCAGCGGTACAGGGGTCGGCGAGCAGTACTTC	CAISGTGVGEQYF
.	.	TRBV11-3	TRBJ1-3	TGTGCCAGCAGCTTCGAGGGTACTGGAAACACCATATATTTT	CASSFEGTGNTIYF
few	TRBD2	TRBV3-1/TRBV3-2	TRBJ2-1	TGTGCCAGCAGCCGTAGGAGCGGGAGGAAGGGCAATGAGCAGTTCTTC	CASSRRSGRKGNEQFF
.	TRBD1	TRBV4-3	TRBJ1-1	TGCGCCAGCAGCGCGGGACAGGGATCGAACACTGAAGCTTTCTTT	CASSAGQGSNTEAFF
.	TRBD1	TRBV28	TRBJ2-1	TGTGCCAGCAGTGGGGACAGGGGGCTGAATGAGCAGTTCTTC	CASSGDRGLNEQFF
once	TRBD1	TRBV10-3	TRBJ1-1	TGTGCCATCAGGGGAGACAGGGTGGTGACTGAAGCTTTCTTT	CAIRGDRVVTEAFF
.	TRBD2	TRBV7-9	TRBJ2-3	TGTGCCAGCAGCTCACGCGGGAGGCCCACAGATACGCAGTATTTT	CASSSRGRPTDTQYF
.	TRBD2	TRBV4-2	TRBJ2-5	TGTGCCAGCAGCCAAGAAGGGAGAACGGGATTAGCGGGAGAAGAGACCCAGTACTTC	CASSQEGRTGLAGEETQYF
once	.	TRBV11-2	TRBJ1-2	TGTGCCAGCAGCTTAGGTGAAAGCGGGTTCTTTGGCTACACCTTC	CASSLGESGFFGYTF
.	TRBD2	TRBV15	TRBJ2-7	TGTGCCACCAGCGTCGGACTAGCGGGAGGTGCCTACGAGCAGTACTTC	CATSVGLAGGAYEQYF
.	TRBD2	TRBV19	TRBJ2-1	TGTGCCAGTAGAAATAGCGGGAGTATCGATGAGCAGTTCTTC	CASRNSGSIDEQFF
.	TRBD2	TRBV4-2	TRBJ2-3	TGTGCCAGCAGCCACGCGAGCGGGAGAGGCACAGATACGCAGTATTTT	CASSHASGRGTDTQYF
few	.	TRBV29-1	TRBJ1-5	TGCAGCGTTGCCAGGGATAGCAATCAGCCCCAGCATTTT	CSVARDSNQPQHF
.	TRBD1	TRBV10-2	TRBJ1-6	TGCGCCAGCAGTTTGACAGGGAGTATCCCAATTCAATCACCCCTCCACTTT	CASSLTGSIPIQSPLHF
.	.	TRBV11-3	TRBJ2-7	TGTGCCAGCAGCTTAAGGGGGACACCTGACTACGAGCAGTACTTC	CASSLRGTPDYEQYF
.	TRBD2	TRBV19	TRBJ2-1	TGTGCCAGTAGTCCCAGAGCGGGGCACTACAATGAGCAGTTCTTC	CASSPRAGHYNEQFF
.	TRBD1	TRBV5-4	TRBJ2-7	TGTGCCAGCAGCTCGCACAGGGGGGACGAGCAGTACTTC	CASSSHRGDEQYF
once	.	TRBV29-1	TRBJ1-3	TGCAGCGTTGAAACAGGGCTCCCCTCTGGAAACACCATATATTTT	CSVETGLPSGNTIYF
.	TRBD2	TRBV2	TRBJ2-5	TGTGCCAGCAGTGTTGCGGGAGAATCTGGAGAGACCCAGTACTTC	CASSVAGESGETQYF
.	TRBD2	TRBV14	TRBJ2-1	TGTGCCAGCAGCCCTTTCCCGGGACTAGCGGGAGAAGAGCAGTTCTTC	CASSPFPGLAGEEQFF
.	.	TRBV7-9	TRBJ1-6	TGTGCCGTTCAGCCCTCCGGGGCACCCCTCCACTTT	CAVQPSGAPLHF
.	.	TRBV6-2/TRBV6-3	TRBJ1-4	TGTGCCAGCAGCCCGACAGGAACTGAAAAACTGTTTTTT	CASSPTGTEKLFF
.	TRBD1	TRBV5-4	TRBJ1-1	TGTGCCACCGCAGGGGGCGCCTCGGGCAACACTGAAGCTTTCTTT	CATAGGASGNTEAFF
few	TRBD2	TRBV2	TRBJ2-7	TGTGCCAGCAGTGAGGGACTAGCGAGATACGAGCAGTACTTC	CASSEGLARYEQYF
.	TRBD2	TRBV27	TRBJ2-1	TGTGCCAGCAGTTTATCATTTCTAGCGGGGACGTACAATGAGCAGTTCTTC	CASSLSFLAGTYNEQFF
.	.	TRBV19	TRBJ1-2	TGTGCCAGTAGTCCCGGACAGCTCCCGGGCTACACCTTC	CASSPGQLPGYTF
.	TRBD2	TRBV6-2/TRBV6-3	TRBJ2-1	TGTGCCAGCAGTTCGACCGGGACTAGCGGTGACAATGAGCAGTTCTTC	CASSSTGTSGDNEQFF
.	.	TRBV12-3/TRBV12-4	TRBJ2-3	TGTGCCAGCAGCGAAGACAACACAGATACGCAGTATTTT	CASSEDNTDTQYF
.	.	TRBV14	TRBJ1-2	TGTGCCAGCAGCCAAGAGCGAGCTGGCTACACCTTC	CASSQERAGYTF
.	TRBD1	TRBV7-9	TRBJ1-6	TGTGCCAGCATTACCGGTCAGGGGGCCCGTTCACCCCTCCACTTT	CASITGQGARSPLHF
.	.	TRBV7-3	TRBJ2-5	TGTGCCAGCAGCTTAACGTTGCGGGGGACCCAGTACTTC	CASSLTLRGTQYF
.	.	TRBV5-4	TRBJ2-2	TGTGCCAGCAGCTTGGACGGGAGAGGCAGAAACACCGGGGAGCTGTTTTTT	CASSLDGRGRNTGELFF
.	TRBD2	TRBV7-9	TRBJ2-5	TGTGCCAGCAGCTTAGGGACTAGCGGGGGGACCCAGTACTTC	CASSLGTSGGTQYF
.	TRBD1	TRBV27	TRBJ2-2	TGTGCCAGCAGTTTTCTAACAGGGGCCGGGGAGCTGTTTTTT	CASSFLTGAGELFF
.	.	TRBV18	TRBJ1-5	TGTGCCAGCTCACCACTTGCGGACGGGGGGGCTTGGAATCAGCCCCAGCATTTT	CASSPLADGGAWNQPQHF
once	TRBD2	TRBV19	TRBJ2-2	TGTGCCAGTAGTACCCAGGGACTAACGAACACCGGGGAGCTGTTTTTT	CASSTQGLTNTGELFF
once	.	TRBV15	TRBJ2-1	TGTGCCACCAGCGGAATGGAGGGTATGATCGGACACAATGAGCAGTTCTTC	CATSGMEGMIGHNEQFF
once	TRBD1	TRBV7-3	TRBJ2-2	TGTGCCAGCAGCTTAGGTGCAGGGGGTTTGAACACCGGGGAGCTGTTTTTT	CASSLGAGGLNTGELFF